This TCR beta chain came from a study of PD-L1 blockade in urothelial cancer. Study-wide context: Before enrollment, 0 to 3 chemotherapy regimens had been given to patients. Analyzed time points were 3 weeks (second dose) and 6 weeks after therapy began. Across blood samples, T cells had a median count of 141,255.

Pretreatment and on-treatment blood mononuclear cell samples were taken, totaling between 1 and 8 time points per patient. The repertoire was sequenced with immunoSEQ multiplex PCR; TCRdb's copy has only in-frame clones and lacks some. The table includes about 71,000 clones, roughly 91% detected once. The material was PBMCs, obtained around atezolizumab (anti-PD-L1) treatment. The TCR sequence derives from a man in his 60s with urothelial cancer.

The CDR3 nucleotides read TGTGCCAGCAGTTCAGCAGCGGGCGACACCGGGGAGCTGTTTTTT. Its protein is CASSSAAGDTGELFF. The chain recombines TRBV28 with TRBJ2-2; perhaps TRBD2 as D (6 bases). CDR3 length equals 15 residues. The germline gives CDR1 MDHEN, CDR2 SYDVKM. With 4 bases removed from V and 3 bases from J, the gap between germline ends came to 12 bases. The variable domain in full, completed from reference TRBV28 and TRBJ2-2, reads DVKVTQSSRYLVKRTGEKVFLECVQDMDHENMFWYRQDPGLGLRLIYFSYDVKMKEKGDIPEGYSVSREKKERFSLILESASTNQTSMYLCASSSAAGDTGELFFGEGSRLTVL.